The next 17 T cell receptor beta chains were all read from a single sample in a study of shared clonotypes between healthy human individuals. The data were produced by immunoSEQ multiplex PCR, yet TCRdb's version contains in-frame clones alone and is incomplete. The repertoire holds about half a million clones, roughly 85% seen once, with roughly 12% in the top ten. What was sequenced was PBMCs. The receptors derive from a woman in her forties in good health. Some clones in this sample may be carry-over from other donors' samples.

This chain uses TRBV5-1 with TRBJ2-2, with 7 bases lining up with TRBD1. Trimming cost V 7 bases and J 2 bases; bases outside gene matches: 8. Germline-derived CDR1 and CDR2 are SGHRS and YFSETQ. The CDR3 loop spans 15 amino acids. CDR3 DNA sequence: TGCGCCAGCTCCCGGGACAGAGATAACACCGGGGAGCTGTTTTTT. Its translation is CASSRDRDNTGELFF.

The rearrangement links TRBV27 to TRBJ1-6, with a possible D match to TRBD1 (6 bases). There are 14 residues in the CDR3. CDR1 and CDR2 from the germline V gene are MNHEY and SMNVEV (reference sequence). Trimming removed 6 bases at V and 5 bases at J, with 11 bases between. The CDR3 DNA is TGTGCCAGCAGACGAGGGGGGGATAATTCACCCCTCCACTTT. It yields the protein CASRRGGDNSPLHF.

The chain links TRBV28 to TRBJ2-7, with 7 bases identical to TRBD2. V dropped 3 bases and J dropped 1; count of bases not matched to a gene: 6. The V gene's germline CDR1 is MDHEN and CDR2 SYDVKM. The CDR3 sequence is 15 residues long. The CDR3 protein is CASSFMGGESYEQYF. In DNA form, the CDR3 reads TGTGCCAGCAGTTTTATGGGGGGGGAATCCTACGAGCAGTACTTC.

This clone was seen a handful of times. The rearrangement uses TRBV25-1 and TRBJ1-2, with D hard to call. Per the germline V gene, CDR1 is MGHDK and CDR2 is SYGVNS. V was clipped by 8 bases and J by 1 base, with 5 bases between them. This CDR3 contains 11 residues. The CDR3 DNA sequence: TGTGCCAGCTCACTTAACTATGGCTACACCTTC. Encoded protein: CASSLNYGYTF.

On this clone itself: The junction does not match germline at one end; this may be a read error. The chain carries TRBV7-7 and TRBJ2-3, with TRBD1 identical over 12 bases. The germline gives CDR1 SSHAT, CDR2 FNYEAQ (reference sequence). The CDR3 runs 14 residues. CDR3 coding DNA: TGTGCTAGCAGCTTGGGACAGGGGGCGGATACGCAGTATTTT. Translating it yields CASSLGQGADTQYF.

This clone was picked up one time. V and J are TRBV6-5 and TRBJ1-1; no firm D call. The CDR3 loop spans 15 amino acids. Germline V gene sequence: CDR1 MNHEY, CDR2 SVGAGI. Trimming took off 0 bases at V and 0 bases at J, with 8 bases between the two ends. CDR3 in DNA: TGTGCCAGCAGTTACTCACCGGTTATGAACACTGAAGCTTTCTTT. Protein product: CASSYSPVMNTEAFF.

The chain recombines TRBV25-1 with TRBJ2-1; 12 nucleotides align to TRBD2. Looked up from germline, CDR1 is MGHDK and CDR2 is SYGVNS. The CDR3 loop spans 16 amino acids. The V and J ends lost 6 bases and 4 bases, in that order; junction bases with no gene match: 7. CDR3 residues: CASSLLAGGTYNEQFF. In DNA form, the CDR3 reads TGTGCCAGCAGCCTACTAGCGGGAGGAACTTACAATGAGCAGTTCTTC. Variable domain in full (rest from reference TRBV25-1 and TRBJ2-1): EADIYQTPRYLVIGTGKKITLECSQTMGHDKMYWYQQDPGMELHLIHYSYGVNSTEKGDLSSESTVSRIRTEHFPLTLESARPSHTSQYLCASSLLAGGTYNEQFFGPGTRLTVL.

The count of this clone is one. The V gene is TRBV6-1, the J gene TRBJ2-1, with 13 bases aligning to TRBD2. This CDR3 is built from 15 residues. V shed 4 bases, J shed 8 bases, and the junction held 5 bases outside the gene matches. Germline CDR1 and CDR2: MNHNS and SASEGT. The CDR3 nucleotides read TGTGCCAGCAGTGGCACTAGCGGGAGGGTCGATGAGCAGTTCTTC. This sequence encodes CASSGTSGRVDEQFF.

This clone was counted once. The V gene is TRBV19, the J gene TRBJ1-2, with 9 bases identical to TRBD1. Looked up from germline, CDR1 is LNHDA and CDR2 is SQIVND (reference sequence). J gave up 8 bases and V 5 bases, and 9 bases lay outside the gene matches. There are 14 residues in the CDR3. DNA for the CDR3: TGTGCCAGTAGTTTCAGTCCCGGGACAGGGGGCTACACCTTC. This gives the protein CASSFSPGTGGYTF. Together with reference TRBV19 and TRBJ1-2, the CDR3 gives the full variable domain: DGGITQSPKYLFRKEGQNVTLSCEQNLNHDAMYWYRQDPGQGLRLIYYSQIVNDFQKGDIAEGYSVSREKKESFPLTVTSAQKNPTAFYLCASSFSPGTGGYTFGSGTRLTVV.

The chain links TRBV27 to TRBJ2-7; D possibly uses TRBD1 or TRBD2 (5 bases each). This CDR3 spans 13 amino acids. CDR1 MNHEY and CDR2 SMNVEV come from the germline V gene (reference sequence). V was clipped by 3 bases and J by 3 bases, with 9 bases between them. The CDR3 here is CASSLGDLYEQYF. Written as DNA, the CDR3 is TGTGCCAGCAGTTTGGGGGACCTCTACGAGCAGTACTTC.

The chain is built from TRBV11-2 and TRBJ1-1; D uncertain. The CDR3 spans 13 residues. The germline gives CDR1 SGHAT, CDR2 FQNNGV. The V gene lost 1 base and the J gene lost 0 bases, with 3 bases spanning the gap. The CDR3 DNA follows: TGTGCCAGCAGCTTAGGTGTGAACACTGAAGCTTTCTTT. Protein sequence: CASSLGVNTEAFF. The entire variable domain, with the rest obtained from reference TRBV11-2 and TRBJ1-1, is as follows: EAGVAQSPRYKIIEKRQSVAFWCNPISGHATLYWYQQILGQGPKLLIQFQNNGVVDDSQLPKDRFSAERLKGVDSTLKIQPAKLEDSAVYLCASSLGVNTEAFFGQGTRLTVV.

The CDR3 loop reads CASSPQLAGVETQYF. CDR3 bases: TGCGCCAGCAGCCCTCAGCTAGCGGGAGTTGAGACCCAGTACTTC. J is TRBJ2-5 and V is TRBV4-3; 10 bases match TRBD2. There are 15 residues in the CDR3. Germline values: CDR1 LGHNA, CDR2 YSLEER. Trimming cost V 4 bases and J 5 bases; bases outside gene matches: 7.

This chain links TRBV10-1 with TRBJ2-1; 10 bases fit TRBD2. Looked up from germline, CDR1 is WNHNN and CDR2 is SYGVQD (reference sequence). The V and J ends lost 4 bases and 1 base, in that order; junction bases with no gene match: 10. The CDR3 runs to 18 residues. The CDR3 DNA reads TGCGCCAGCAGTGGGAGACTAGCGGGCCAGGGGTCCTACAATGAGCAGTTCTTC. This encodes CASSGRLAGQGSYNEQFF.

This clone was detected once. The CDR3 spells CASSLYGRGNTGELFF. CDR3 DNA: TGTGCCAGCAGTTTATACGGGAGAGGTAACACCGGGGAGCTGTTTTTT. The chain has TRBV28 and TRBJ2-2; maybe TRBD2 (6 bases). This CDR3 contains 16 residues. Germline V gives CDR1 MDHEN, CDR2 SYDVKM. V lost 1 base, J lost 2 bases, and 11 bases lay in between.

V is TRBV7-2 and J is TRBJ2-1, with D possibly matching TRBD1 (5 bases). Trimming shortened V by 5 bases and J by 6 bases, and 17 bases separated the two germline ends. This CDR3 is built from 15 residues. The germline V gene has CDR1 SGHTA and CDR2 FQGNSA. CDR3 bases: TGTGCCAGCAGCGAGCAGGGTGACGGCCTCAATGAGCAGTTCTTC. Translating it yields CASSEQGDGLNEQFF.

This clone was recorded only once. The chain recombines TRBV7-3 with TRBJ2-5; 7 bases are shared with TRBD1. This CDR3 is 14 amino acids long. The ends lost 5 bases at V and 5 bases at J; junction bases unmatched: 8. The germline CDR1 and CDR2 sequences are SGHTA and FQGTGA. The CDR3 sequence: CASSPLTGYETQYF. The CDR3, as DNA: TGTGCCAGCAGCCCGTTGACAGGGTACGAGACCCAGTACTTC.

The chain combines TRBV2 with TRBJ2-1, with D unresolved. Germline V gene data show CDR1 as SNHLY and CDR2 as FYNNEI. The V end lost 5 bases, the J end lost 5 bases, and 13 bases lay between the germline ends. The CDR3 is 14 amino acids. The CDR3 region is CASSPTIRHNEQFF. In nucleotides, the CDR3 is TGTGCCAGCAGTCCCACCATAAGACACAATGAGCAGTTCTTC. Using reference TRBV2 and TRBJ2-1 for the parts outside the CDR3, the full variable domain is EPEVTQTPSHQVTQMGQEVILRCVPISNHLYFYWYRQILGQKVEFLVSFYNNEISEKSEIFDDQFSVERPDGSNFTLKIRSTKLEDSAMYFCASSPTIRHNEQFFGPGTRLTVL.